This T cell receptor beta chain comes out of a study of blood T cell repertoires in COVID-19. Background on the study: The study drew acute and convalescent COVID-19 samples from the United States, Italy and Spain. Nucleic acid was either cDNA or gDNA, and it came from T cells, B-cell-depleted T cells, or PBMCs.

In the original workflow: How many nucleated cells were present was estimated from reference gene primer amplification. The method was immunoSEQ multiplex PCR; TCRdb's version includes in-frame clones alone and lacks a portion of them. The V and J calls and clone size come from that table; D and trimming were worked out from the DNA. The sample has about 200,000 clones; roughly nine tenths are singletons. Germline CDR1 reads SGHTA; CDR2 reads FQGNSA. V lost 1 base and J 0 bases, leaving 9 bases between the germline ends. This CDR3 comprises 15 residues. The receptor's source is a man aged 35 to 55 with acute or convalescent COVID-19. The sample comprised peripheral blood. The chain employs TRBV7-2 and TRBJ1-1; weak D call: TRBD1 (5 bases). CDR3 region: CASSLGAGLNTEAFF. CDR3 sequence (DNA): TGTGCCAGCAGCTTAGGGGCAGGGCTGAACACTGAAGCTTTCTTT.